This TCR beta chain was documented in a study of shared clonotypes between healthy human individuals. Deep level was the assay's run setting. Replicate PCRs run on sorted subsets employed around 200 ng DNA, approximately 30,000 T cell genomes. Here immunoSEQ multiplex PCR was the method, and the copy in TCRdb shows in-frame clones only, minus some. The table includes over 2 million clones, 85% to 95% detected once. From germline, CDR1 is SGHRS and CDR2 YFSETQ. The CDR3 spans 17 residues. Trimming left V 0 bases short and J 4 bases short, with 17 bases between. The sample consisted of naive CD4+ T cells from PBMCs. Noted subset: CD45RA+ positively selected. The chain is built from TRBV5-1 and TRBJ1-3, with D maybe TRBD1 (6 bases). This receptor was taken from a man between 18 and 35 years old in good health. Some clones in this sample may be carry-over from other donors' samples. CDR3 DNA: TGCGCCAGCAGCTTGGTGCCGGGGGCTGCCGACGGAAACACCATATATTTT. Protein product: CASSLVPGAADGNTIYF.